Below are 5 T cell receptor beta chains sequenced from a single sample in a study of cytomegalovirus exposure and HLA in healthy donors. The PCR ran on 60 Vbeta and 13 Jbeta primers. Some clones are missing from TCRdb's copy, which holds only in-frame ones; the method was immunoSEQ multiplex PCR. The table records some 120,000 clones, about 8.5% of them present only once. Specimen: PBMCs. These receptors were collected from a man between 35 and 55 years old in good health and CMV-seronegative.

The J gene is TRBJ2-7, the V gene TRBV4-1, with D perhaps matching TRBD1 (7 bases). CDR1 is MGHRA, CDR2 YSYEKL, per germline. V was trimmed by 4 bases and J by 3 bases, leaving 16 bases between them. CDR3 length equals 15 residues. The CDR3: CASSRAEGADYEQYF. CDR3 sequence (DNA): TGCGCCAGCAGCCGAGCGGAGGGGGCGGACTACGAGCAGTACTTC.

This clone was seen more than once but under ten times. The V call is TRBV5-4, the J call TRBJ2-5, with D possibly being TRBD1 (6 bases). V dropped 3 bases and J dropped 5 bases, with 14 bases sitting between them. The CDR3 contains 14 residues. Germline V gene data show CDR1 as SGHNT and CDR2 as YYREEE (reference sequence). The CDR3 DNA follows: TGTGCCAGCAGCTCCCCCGGGACAACGGAGACCCAGTACTTC. Protein: CASSSPGTTETQYF.

This clone has only a few counts. The chain joins TRBV19 to TRBJ2-2; 8 positions match TRBD1. Trimming removed 6 bases from V and 6 bases from J; junction bases left unmatched: 0. CDR3 length equals 12 residues. Germline CDR1 LNHDA, CDR2 SQIVND (reference sequence). CDR3 sequence reads: CASRTGAGELFF. CDR3 sequence (DNA): TGTGCCAGTAGGACAGGGGCCGGGGAGCTGTTTTTT. Looking up the rest from reference TRBV19 and TRBJ2-2 gives the full variable domain: DGGITQSPKYLFRKEGQNVTLSCEQNLNHDAMYWYRQDPGQGLRLIYYSQIVNDFQKGDIAEGYSVSREKKESFPLTVTSAQKNPTAFYLCASRTGAGELFFGEGSRLTVL.

A few counts support this clone. The chain joins TRBV5-1 to TRBJ1-1; possible D gene TRBD1, 6 bases. CDR1 is SGHRS, CDR2 YFSETQ, per germline. This CDR3 region has 15 residues. Trimming cost V 4 bases and J 2 bases, with 15 bases left between them. CDR3: CASSQRGGLNTEAFF. CDR3 sequence (DNA): TGCGCCAGCAGCCAAAGGGGGGGCCTAAACACTGAAGCTTTCTTT.

This clone was recorded a few times. The chain employs TRBV6-1 and TRBJ2-3; 9 positions match TRBD2. CDR1 and CDR2 (germline): MNHNS, SASEGT. This CDR3 is built from 15 residues. V was clipped by 4 bases and J by 6 bases; unmatched bases: 8. The CDR3 is CASSAELAGEDTQYF. The CDR3 bases are TGTGCCAGCAGTGCCGAGTTAGCGGGGGAGGATACGCAGTATTTT.